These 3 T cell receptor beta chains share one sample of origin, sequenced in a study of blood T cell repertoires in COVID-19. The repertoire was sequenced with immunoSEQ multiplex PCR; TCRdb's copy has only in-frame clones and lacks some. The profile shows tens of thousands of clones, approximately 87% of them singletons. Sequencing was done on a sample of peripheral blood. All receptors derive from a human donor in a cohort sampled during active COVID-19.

The CDR3: CASREQTENTEAFF. CDR3 nucleotides: TGTGCCAGCAGGGAACAGACAGAGAACACTGAAGCTTTCTTT. The chain is built from TRBV2 and TRBJ1-1; D is perhaps TRBD1 (5 bases). V lost 6 bases and J lost 1, with 12 bases in between. Looked up from germline, CDR1 is SNHLY and CDR2 is FYNNEI. The CDR3 runs to 14 residues.

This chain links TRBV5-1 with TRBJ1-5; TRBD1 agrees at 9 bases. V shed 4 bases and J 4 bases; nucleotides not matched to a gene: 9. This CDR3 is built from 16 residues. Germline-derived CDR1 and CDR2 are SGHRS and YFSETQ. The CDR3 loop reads CASSRVPGQGNQPQHF. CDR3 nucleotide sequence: TGCGCCAGCAGCCGTGTGCCGGGACAGGGAAATCAGCCCCAGCATTTT.

For the CDR3, the DNA is TGTGCCAGCAGCCGGGGGCAAGAGACCCAGTACTTC. As protein: CASSRGQETQYF. This chain joins TRBV11-2 and TRBJ2-5, with a possible D match to TRBD2 (6 bases). Per the germline V gene, CDR1 is SGHAT and CDR2 is FQNNGV. This CDR3 contains 12 residues. V dropped 5 bases and J dropped 2 bases, with 6 bases sitting between them.